The clone carrying this T cell receptor (beta chain) was found a few times. Antigen unknown. The sample belongs to a study of T cells in Graves' hyperthyroidism and ophthalmopathy. Findings of the study overall: The blood repertoire included most of the expanded thyroid clonotypes above 0.001.

There were TCR beta CDR3 regions amplified from RNA transcripts. The HTBI primer set was used in a first-round RT-PCR of the TCR CDR3. TCRdb analysed the multiplex PCR reads with MiXCR anew, one entry per CDR3 protein. The sample consists of approximately 490,000 distinct CDR3 sequences, approximately 23% of them appearing once. Patients affected by ophthalmopathy presented a Clinical Activity Score of at least 3, a NOSPECS grade of at least 4, and disease duration below 3 months. Exclusion of patients followed from uncontrolled infection, other autoimmune disease, pregnancy or lactation. For the diagnoses, clinical symptoms, serum thyroxine and TRAb, thyroid ultrasound and orbital computed tomography were used. This CDR3 is 12 amino acids long. In germline, CDR1 is KGHSH, CDR2 LQKENI. The V end was cut by 0 bases, the J end by 8 bases, with 7 bases between.

The J gene is TRBJ1-1, the V gene TRBV18; D is undetermined. This TCR came from a woman between 65 and 79 years old with Graves' ophthalmopathy. The sequencing sample was made of blood. CDR3 residues: CASSPPGQEAFF. The CDR3 nucleotides are TGTGCCAGCTCACCACCGGGCCAGGAAGCTTTCTTT.